Below, 9 T cell receptor beta chains from the same sample are listed, as sequenced in a study of T cell responses to AZD1222 COVID-19 vaccine. Libraries were prepared by immunoSEQ multiplex PCR; TCRdb keeps only in-frame clonotypes and omits some of them. The sample includes tens of thousands of clones, around 88% of them seen just once. The sequencing used peripheral blood, collected on day 0 of MenACWY control vaccination. Source of these receptors: an adult in good health.

This chain connects TRBV28 to TRBJ1-2, with D hard to call. Per germline, CDR1 MDHEN and CDR2 SYDVKM. The CDR3 length is 12 residues. The V end lost 4 bases, the J end lost 8 bases, and 11 bases lay between the germline ends. CDR3 in DNA: TGTGCCAGCAGTTCACCTCGGACCGGCTACACCTTC. Protein sequence: CASSSPRTGYTF.

This clone was seen once. The rearrangement uses TRBV6-5 and TRBJ1-6; tentatively, D is TRBD1 (6 bases). Germline V CDR1 and CDR2: MNHEY, SVGAGI. Deletions cut 6 bases from V and 7 bases from J, with 10 bases between. The CDR3 runs 13 residues. The DNA of the CDR3 is TGTGCCAGCAGACGGACAGAAAATTCACCCCTCCACTTT. This gives the protein CASRRTENSPLHF.

This chain connects TRBV30 to TRBJ2-2; the D gene could be TRBD1 or TRBD2 (5 bases each). Trimming cost V 0 bases and J 5 bases, with 7 bases left between them. Germline CDR1 and CDR2: GTSNPN and SVGIG (reference sequence). The CDR3 length is 13 residues. The CDR3 here is CAWSVWGTGELFF. The DNA for the CDR3 is TGTGCCTGGAGTGTCTGGGGGACCGGGGAGCTGTTTTTT. The full variable domain, rest sourced from reference TRBV30 and TRBJ2-2, is SQTIHQWPATLVQPVGSPLSLECTVEGTSNPNLYWYRQAAGRGLQLLFYSVGIGQISSEVPQNLSASRPQDRQFILSSKKLLLSDSGFYLCAWSVWGTGELFFGEGSRLTVL.

The chain uses TRBV28 and TRBJ1-2; 7 bases fit TRBD1. The junction had 17 bases not matched to a gene; V was cut back by 6 bases and J by 1 base. Germline V CDR1 and CDR2: MDHEN, SYDVKM. The CDR3 is made up of 18 amino acids. CDR3 DNA: TGTGCCAGCAGCTTCCCACAGGGGTATTCAGGCCTTAACTATGGCTACACCTTC. It codes for CASSFPQGYSGLNYGYTF.

The chain recombines TRBV28 with TRBJ1-5; D is unresolved. Between the trimmed V and J ends, which lost 6 bases and 0 bases, there was a span of 6 bases. This CDR3 has 13 amino acids. CDR1 is MDHEN and CDR2 is SYDVKM in the germline V gene. The CDR3 sequence is CASSLLSNQPQHF. CDR3 bases: TGTGCCAGCAGCTTACTTAGCAATCAGCCCCAGCATTTT.

This clone was recorded a few times. V and J are TRBV9 and TRBJ2-2; D may correspond to TRBD1 or TRBD2 (5 bases each). Per the germline V gene, CDR1 is SGDLS and CDR2 is YYNGEE. The V end was cut by 1 base, the J end by 7 bases, with 11 bases between. The CDR3 spans 14 residues. The DNA of the CDR3 is TGTGCCAGCAGCGTAACGGGGACCGGCGGGGAGCTGTTTTTT. Translation: CASSVTGTGGELFF.

The chain employs TRBV19 and TRBJ2-7, with 9 nucleotides matching TRBD2. Germline V lookup: CDR1 LNHDA, CDR2 SQIVND (reference sequence). The CDR3 has 15 residues. J lost 2 bases, V lost 0 bases, and 2 bases had no gene match. The CDR3 spells CASSIEAGGPYEQYF. The CDR3 DNA sequence: TGTGCCAGTAGTATAGAAGCGGGGGGTCCCTACGAGCAGTACTTC.

This sequence joins TRBV18 and TRBJ2-5; 9 bases fit TRBD1. Germline V gives CDR1 KGHSH, CDR2 LQKENI. V lost 6 bases, J lost 5 bases, and 7 bases stayed unmatched. This CDR3 has 14 residues. As DNA, the CDR3 is TGTGCCAGCTCCCTGGGACAGGGATATGAGACCCAGTACTTC. The encoded protein is CASSLGQGYETQYF.

This clone is termed large (0.1 to 1%). This rearrangement joins TRBV27 to TRBJ2-7; D ambiguous. Germline V gives CDR1 MNHEY, CDR2 SMNVEV (reference sequence). This CDR3 contains 14 residues. The V gene lost 2 bases and the J gene lost 0 bases, with 8 bases spanning the gap. The CDR3 bases are TGTGCCAGCAGTTTACGTGGGATCTCCTACGAGCAGTACTTC. Its protein product is CASSLRGISYEQYF.